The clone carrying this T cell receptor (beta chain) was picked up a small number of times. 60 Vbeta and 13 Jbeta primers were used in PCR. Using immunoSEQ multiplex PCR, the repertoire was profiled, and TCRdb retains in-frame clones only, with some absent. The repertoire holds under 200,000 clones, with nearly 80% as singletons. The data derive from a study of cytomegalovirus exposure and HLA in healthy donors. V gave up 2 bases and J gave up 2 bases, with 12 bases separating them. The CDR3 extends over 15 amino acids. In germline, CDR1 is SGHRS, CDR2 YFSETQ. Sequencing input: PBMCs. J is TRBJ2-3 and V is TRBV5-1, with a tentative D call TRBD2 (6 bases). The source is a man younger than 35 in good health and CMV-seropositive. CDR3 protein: CASSFGGGPTDTQYF. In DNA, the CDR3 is TGCGCCAGCAGCTTTGGTGGAGGGCCCACAGATACGCAGTATTTT.